The entry that follows covers one T cell receptor (beta chain) sequence. These data originate in a study of cytotoxic CD8 clonotypes in ibrutinib-treated CLL. Sequencing was performed with immunoSEQ multiplex PCR; in TCRdb, only in-frame clones are kept and a portion is missing. The top ten clones hold 10% to 15% of a sample with 150,000 to 200,000 clones, roughly 72% of them seen once. The CDR3 has 14 amino acids. Trimming removed 2 bases at V and 1 base at J, with 9 bases between. Germline V gene lookup returns CDR1 MNHEY and CDR2 SVGAGI. The rearrangement uses TRBV6-5 and TRBJ2-7; D call uncertain. This TCR was sampled from a human donor with chronic lymphocytic leukemia. The starting material was PBMCs, obtained after 24 months of ibrutinib treatment. In nucleotides, the CDR3 is TGTGCCAGCAGTTACAGCCAGGTTTCCTACGAGCAGTACTTC. It is translated as CASSYSQVSYEQYF.